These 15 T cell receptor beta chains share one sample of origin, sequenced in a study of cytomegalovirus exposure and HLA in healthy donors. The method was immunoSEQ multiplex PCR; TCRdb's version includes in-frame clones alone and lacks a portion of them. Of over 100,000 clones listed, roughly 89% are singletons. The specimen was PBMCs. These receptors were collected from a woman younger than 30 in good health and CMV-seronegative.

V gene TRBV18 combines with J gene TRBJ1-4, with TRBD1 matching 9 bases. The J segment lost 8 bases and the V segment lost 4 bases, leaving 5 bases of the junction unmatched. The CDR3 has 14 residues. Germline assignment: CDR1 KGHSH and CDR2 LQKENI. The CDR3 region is CASSRDRAEEKLFF. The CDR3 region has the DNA TGTGCCAGCTCACGGGACAGGGCGGAGGAAAAACTGTTTTTT.

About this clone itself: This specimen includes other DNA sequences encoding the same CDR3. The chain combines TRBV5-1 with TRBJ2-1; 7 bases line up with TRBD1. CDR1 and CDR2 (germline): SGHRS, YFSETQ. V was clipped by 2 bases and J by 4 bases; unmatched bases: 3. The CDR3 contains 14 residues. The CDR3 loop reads CASSLLQGYNEQFF. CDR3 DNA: TGCGCCAGCAGCTTATTACAGGGGTACAATGAGCAGTTCTTC.

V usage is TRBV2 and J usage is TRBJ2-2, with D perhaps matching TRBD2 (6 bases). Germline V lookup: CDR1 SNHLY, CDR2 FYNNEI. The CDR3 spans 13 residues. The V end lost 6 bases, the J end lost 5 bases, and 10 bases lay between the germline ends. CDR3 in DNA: TGTGCCAGCAGCCCGGGGGTTACCGGGGAGCTGTTTTTT. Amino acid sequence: CASSPGVTGELFF.

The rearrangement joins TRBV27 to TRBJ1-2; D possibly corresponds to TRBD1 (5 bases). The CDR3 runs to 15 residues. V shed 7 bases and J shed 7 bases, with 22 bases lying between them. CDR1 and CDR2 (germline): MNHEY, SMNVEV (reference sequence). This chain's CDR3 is CASTYDPQGAGGYTF. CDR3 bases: TGTGCCAGCACTTACGACCCGCAGGGCGCCGGTGGCTACACCTTC.

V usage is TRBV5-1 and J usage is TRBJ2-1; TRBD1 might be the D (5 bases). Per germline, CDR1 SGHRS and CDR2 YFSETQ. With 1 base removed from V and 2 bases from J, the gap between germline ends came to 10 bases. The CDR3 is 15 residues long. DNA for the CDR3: TGCGCCAGCAGCTTGACAGGTGAACCCTACAATGAGCAGTTCTTC. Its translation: CASSLTGEPYNEQFF.

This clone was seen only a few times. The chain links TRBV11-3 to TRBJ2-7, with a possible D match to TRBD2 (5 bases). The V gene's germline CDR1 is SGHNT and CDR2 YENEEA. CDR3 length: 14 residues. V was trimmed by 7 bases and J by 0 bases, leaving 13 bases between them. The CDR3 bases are TGTGCCAGCACCACGAGGGCGACCTCCTACGAGCAGTACTTC. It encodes CASTTRATSYEQYF.

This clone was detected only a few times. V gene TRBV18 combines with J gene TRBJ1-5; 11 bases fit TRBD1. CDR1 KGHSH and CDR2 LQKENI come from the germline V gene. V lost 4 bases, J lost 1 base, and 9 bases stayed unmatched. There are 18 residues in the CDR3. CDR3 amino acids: CASSRSGTGGSSNQPQHF. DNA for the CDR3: TGTGCCAGCTCACGGTCCGGGACAGGGGGATCGAGCAATCAGCCCCAGCATTTT.

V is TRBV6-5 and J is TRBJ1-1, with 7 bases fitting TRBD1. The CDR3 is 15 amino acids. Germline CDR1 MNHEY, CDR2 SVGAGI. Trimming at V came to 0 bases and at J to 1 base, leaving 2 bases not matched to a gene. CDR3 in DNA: TGTGCCAGCAGTTACTCTAGGGGGCCGAACACTGAAGCTTTCTTT. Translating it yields CASSYSRGPNTEAFF.

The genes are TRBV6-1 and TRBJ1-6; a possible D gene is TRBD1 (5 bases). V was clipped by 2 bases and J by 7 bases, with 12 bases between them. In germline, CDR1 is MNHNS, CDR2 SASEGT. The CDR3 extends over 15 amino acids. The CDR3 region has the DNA TGTGCCAGCAGTGAACTCGGGGGAGACAATTCACCCCTCCACTTT. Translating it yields CASSELGGDNSPLHF.

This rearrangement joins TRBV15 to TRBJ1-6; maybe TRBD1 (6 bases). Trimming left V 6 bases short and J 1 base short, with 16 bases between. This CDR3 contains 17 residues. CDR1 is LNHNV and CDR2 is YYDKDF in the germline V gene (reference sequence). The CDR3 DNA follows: TGTGCCACCAGAGACGATACAGGGTTTTCCTATAATTCACCCCTCCACTTT. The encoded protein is CATRDDTGFSYNSPLHF.

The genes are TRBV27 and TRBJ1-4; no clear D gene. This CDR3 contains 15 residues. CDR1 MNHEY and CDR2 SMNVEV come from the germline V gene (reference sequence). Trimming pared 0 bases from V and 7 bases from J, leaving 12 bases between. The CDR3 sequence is CASSLSFPFREKLFF. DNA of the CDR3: TGTGCCAGCAGTTTATCGTTCCCCTTCCGTGAAAAACTGTTTTTT.

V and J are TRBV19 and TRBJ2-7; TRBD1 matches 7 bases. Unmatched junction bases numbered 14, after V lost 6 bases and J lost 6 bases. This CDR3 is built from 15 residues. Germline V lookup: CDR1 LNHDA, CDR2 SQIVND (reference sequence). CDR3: CASRDRDSALLEQYF. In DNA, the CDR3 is TGTGCCAGTAGAGACCGGGACAGCGCTCTCCTCGAGCAGTACTTC.

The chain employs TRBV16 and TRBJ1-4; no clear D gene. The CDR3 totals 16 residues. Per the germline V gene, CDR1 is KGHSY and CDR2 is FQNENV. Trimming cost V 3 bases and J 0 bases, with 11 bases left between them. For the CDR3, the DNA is TGTGCCAGCAGCCACCCCAGAAGTGCAACTAATGAAAAACTGTTTTTT. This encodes CASSHPRSATNEKLFF. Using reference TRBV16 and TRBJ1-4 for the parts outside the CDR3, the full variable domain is GEEVAQTPKHLVRGEGQKAKLYCAPIKGHSYVFWYQQVLKNEFKFLISFQNENVFDETGMPKERFSAKCLPNSPCSLEIQATKLEDSAVYFCASSHPRSATNEKLFFGSGTQLSVL.

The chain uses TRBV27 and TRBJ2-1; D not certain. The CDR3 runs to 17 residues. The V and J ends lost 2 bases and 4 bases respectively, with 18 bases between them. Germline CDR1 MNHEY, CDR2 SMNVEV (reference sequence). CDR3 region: CASSLNLPQETYNEQFF. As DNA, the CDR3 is TGTGCCAGCAGTTTAAACCTCCCCCAGGAAACATACAATGAGCAGTTCTTC.

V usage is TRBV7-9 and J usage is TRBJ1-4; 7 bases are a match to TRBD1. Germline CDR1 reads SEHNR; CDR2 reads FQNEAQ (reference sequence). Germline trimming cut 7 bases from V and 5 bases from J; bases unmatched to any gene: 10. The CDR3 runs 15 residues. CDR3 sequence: CASNPGDRRNEKLFF. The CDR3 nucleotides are TGTGCCAGCAACCCGGGGGACAGAAGAAATGAAAAACTGTTTTTT.